This T cell receptor beta chain came from a study of OX40 agonist ivuxolimab in advanced cancers. Concerning the study at large: The costimulatory receptor OX40 (CD134) was targeted by ivuxolimab, a fully human IgG2 agonistic monoclonal antibody. Intravenous ivuxolimab was administered to patients every 2 weeks at six dose levels: 0.01, 0.1, 0.3, 1.5, 3 and 10 mg/kg. Among the roughly 50 dose-escalation patients, approximately 20 had hepatocellular carcinoma, about 15 melanoma, 9 renal cell carcinoma and 9 head and neck cancer. The dose-escalation cohort was 82.7% male with a mean age of around 64 years, ranging from about 20 to 85. Patients were allowed to have had prior anti-PD-1, anti-PD-L1 or anti-CTLA-4 therapy, and 40% of the dose-escalation patients had been treated with checkpoint inhibitors. Partial responses were achieved by three dose-escalation patients, of whom one had hepatocellular carcinoma and two had cutaneous melanoma. Peripheral TCRbeta sequencing was intended to test whether TCR sequence diversity was altered and clonal T-cell expansion was caused by ivuxolimab. The paper describes the monotherapy dose-escalation part (N of about 47 patients) of the phase I trial of ivuxolimab.

The germline V gene yields SNHLY for CDR1 and FYNNEI for CDR2. The CDR3, cysteine through phenylalanine, is 11 amino acids long. Only the CDR3 region is kept as DNA, spanning 33 bases read in frame from base 1. V is pared back by 3 bases and J by 11 bases, with 9 bases lying between the germline termini. Patients with a history of autoimmune disease or receiving systemic immunosuppression were excluded from the trial. Peripheral blood for TCR sequencing was collected from all dose cohorts at baseline, on cycle 4 day 1, and on cycle 7 day 1. Samples came from an open-label, multicenter, first-in-human phase I dose-escalation trial of ivuxolimab. Adults with locally advanced or metastatic melanoma, renal cell carcinoma, hepatocellular carcinoma or head and neck squamous cell carcinoma were enrolled in the trial. Before TCR sequencing, CD4+ T cells and CD8+ T cells were sorted from peripheral blood as separate populations.

Findings and caveats that apply to the study as a whole: Low levels of normalized T-cell clonal expansion were also seen in some nonresponding patients. On average, CD8+ T cells showed more expanded clones than CD4+ T cells after ivuxolimab. The antigen specificity of the peripheral T cells that underwent clonal expansion was not determined. In partial responders in the 0.1-3.0 mg/kg groups, normalized peripheral clonal expansion was found to be among the lowest, especially among CD8+ T cells. At doses of 0.1 to 3.0 mg/kg, clonal expansion of both CD4+ and CD8+ blood T cells was observed from baseline to week 6.

For sequencing of the TCRbeta CDR3 region, genomic DNA was extracted from the sorted cells. The immunoSEQ Assay was used to sequence the TCRbeta CDR3 regions. Not all clones reach the TCRdb copy of this immuneACCESS table, which keeps in-frame sequences only. Checked studies attribute under half of the gap to unresolved V genes and leave the rest unexplained. Counted in this sample were some 75,000 clones; roughly 84% of them appeared once. The ten largest clones take up 2.1% of the sample. In regard to this clone: Its recognized antigen is unknown. Within one base of it there is no much larger clone, and no base qualities were kept.

This TCR was recovered from an adult with an advanced solid tumor such as melanoma, head and neck, liver or kidney cancer. The receptor chain draws on TRBV2 and TRBJ2-3; the D gene remains uncertain. The source was CD4+ or CD8+ T cells sorted from blood, collected in a trial of the OX40 agonist ivuxolimab. Here the CDR3 is given as CASSDVVGQYF. The bases are TGTGCCAGCAGTGACGTGGTGGGGCAGTATTTT.